The 8 T cell receptor beta chains below all came from one sample that was sequenced in a study of blood T cell repertoires in COVID-19. Generated by immunoSEQ multiplex PCR, the TCRdb table keeps only in-frame clones and is missing some. The sample lists 360,000 or so clones; almost 90% were seen once. Sequenced input: PBMCs or T cells enriched from blood (not recorded which). The receptors were sampled from a woman aged 25 to 45 who had been exposed to COVID-19.

The rearrangement links TRBV11-2 to TRBJ2-7; no clear D gene. This CDR3 spans 12 amino acids. Germline V gene lookup returns CDR1 SGHAT and CDR2 FQNNGV. Trimming pared 4 bases from V and 6 bases from J, leaving 10 bases between. The CDR3 nucleotides read TGTGCCAGCAGCTCCCCTACTCGCGAGCAGTACTTC. This translates into CASSSPTREQYF.

This clone was seen ten or more times. This chain connects TRBV5-1 to TRBJ2-7; 9 bases are shared with TRBD1. J was trimmed by 0 bases and V by 4 bases; bases with no gene match: 2. The CDR3 spans 14 residues. Germline V gene sequence: CDR1 SGHRS, CDR2 YFSETQ. The CDR3 spells CASSRQGGSYEQYF. In nucleotides, the CDR3 is TGCGCCAGCAGCAGACAGGGGGGCTCCTACGAGCAGTACTTC.

The gene calls are TRBV7-2 and TRBJ1-3; perhaps TRBD1 as D (6 bases). CDR1 SGHTA and CDR2 FQGNSA come from the germline V gene. The CDR3 has 17 amino acids. V shed 5 bases and J shed 4 bases, with 21 bases lying between them. The CDR3 region is CASSPGGPGVAGNTIYF. The CDR3 DNA sequence: TGTGCCAGCAGCCCGGGGGGCCCGGGGGTGGCGGGAAACACCATATATTTT.

The chain links TRBV7-3 to TRBJ2-3; D not certain. V lost 5 bases and J 5 bases, leaving 11 bases between the germline ends. Germline values: CDR1 SGHTA, CDR2 FQGTGA. The CDR3 has 13 amino acids. Written as DNA, the CDR3 is TGTGCCAGCAGCCCCATTGCTAGAGATACGCAGTATTTT. The encoded protein is CASSPIARDTQYF.

A word on this clone: The same CDR3 arises from other DNA sequences in this sample as well. The chain carries TRBV30 and TRBJ1-6, with 9 positions matching TRBD1. CDR1 and CDR2 (germline): GTSNPN, SVGIG (reference sequence). The CDR3 sequence is 14 residues long. The V and J ends lost 3 bases and 6 bases, in that order; junction bases with no gene match: 3. The CDR3 nucleotides are TGTGCCTGGAGCCGGGGACAGGGTAATTCACCCCTCCACTTT. Translated: CAWSRGQGNSPLHF.

The rearrangement links TRBV9 to TRBJ2-3; D call uncertain. The CDR3 contains 12 residues. The germline CDR1 and CDR2 sequences are SGDLS and YYNGEE. Between the trimmed V and J ends, which lost 6 bases and 4 bases, there was a span of 9 bases. CDR3 in DNA: TGTGCCAGCAACACCCCCTCAGATACGCAGTATTTT. Encoded protein: CASNTPSDTQYF.

V is TRBV2 and J is TRBJ1-2; 7 nucleotides align to TRBD1. CDR3 length equals 13 residues. The germline CDR1 and CDR2 sequences are SNHLY and FYNNEI. The junction had 7 bases not matched to a gene; V was cut back by 10 bases and J by 2 bases. The CDR3: CANRTGLNYGYTF. DNA of the CDR3: TGTGCCAACAGGACAGGCTTAAACTATGGCTACACCTTC.

The chain recombines TRBV6-4 with TRBJ2-7; 10 positions match TRBD2. The J segment lost 3 bases and the V segment lost 3 bases, leaving 5 bases of the junction unmatched. CDR1 is MRHNA, CDR2 SNTAGT, per germline. This CDR3 spans 15 amino acids. CDR3 residues: CASSEKPSGSYEQYF. CDR3 sequence (DNA): TGTGCCAGCAGTGAAAAGCCTAGCGGGAGCTACGAGCAGTACTTC.